The next 21 T cell receptor beta chains were all read from a single sample in a study of shared clonotypes between healthy human individuals. The repertoire was sequenced with immunoSEQ multiplex PCR; TCRdb's copy has only in-frame clones and lacks some. The table has more than 2 million clones, roughly 94% seen once. Material for sequencing was naive CD4+ T cells sorted from blood. The sample's subset: CD45RA+ positively selected. The receptors here all came from a man aged 18 to 35 in good health.

V and J are TRBV18 and TRBJ1-2; possibly TRBD1 for D (5 bases). Trimming removed 2 bases from V and 4 bases from J, with 11 bases in between. Germline CDR1 is KGHSH and CDR2 is LQKENI. The CDR3 extends over 14 amino acids. The CDR3 here is CASSPTPGRYGYTF. The CDR3 DNA is TGTGCCAGCTCACCAACGCCGGGACGCTATGGCTACACCTTC.

This chain uses TRBV27 with TRBJ1-1, with TRBD1 matching 8 bases. Looked up from germline, CDR1 is MNHEY and CDR2 is SMNVEV (reference sequence). J was trimmed by 1 base and V by 4 bases; bases with no gene match: 5. The length of the CDR3 is 15 residues. The CDR3 is CASSSYGQGNTEAFF. The CDR3 DNA reads TGTGCCAGCAGTTCGTACGGACAGGGGAACACTGAAGCTTTCTTT.

This clone was observed a single time. The V and J genes are TRBV6-6 and TRBJ2-7; no clear D gene. CDR3 length: 13 amino acids. V lost 2 bases and J 2 bases, leaving 7 bases between the germline ends. Germline CDR1 reads MNHNY; CDR2 reads SVGAGI (reference sequence). CDR3 coding DNA: TGTGCCAGCAGTTACCCGAAACCCTACGAGCAGTACTTC. It specifies CASSYPKPYEQYF.

The chain employs TRBV7-3 and TRBJ1-1; D ambiguous. V lost 0 bases, J lost 1 base, and 9 bases lay in between. Germline V lookup: CDR1 SGHTA, CDR2 FQGTGA. The CDR3 is 15 amino acids. The CDR3 coding sequence is TGTGCCAGCAGCTTAACGTTTGGAGGGAACACTGAAGCTTTCTTT. It is translated as CASSLTFGGNTEAFF.

The V call is TRBV18, the J call TRBJ1-1; D possibly corresponds to TRBD1 (5 bases). This CDR3 has 17 residues. Germline V gives CDR1 KGHSH, CDR2 LQKENI. V gave up 2 bases and J gave up 1 base, with 17 bases separating them. The CDR3 bases are TGTGCCAGCTCACCAATTAGGGGACCGGATGCGAACACTGAAGCTTTCTTT. It specifies CASSPIRGPDANTEAFF.

The chain carries TRBV7-6 and TRBJ2-1, with 8 bases matching TRBD2. The CDR3 spans 13 residues. The J segment lost 10 bases and the V segment lost 5 bases, leaving 7 bases of the junction unmatched. Germline lookup yields CDR1 SGHVS and CDR2 FNYEAQ. CDR3 amino acids: CASSLRAGVEQFF. DNA for the CDR3: TGTGCCAGCAGCCTAAGAGCGGGAGTGGAGCAGTTCTTC.

This clone has a single count. V usage is TRBV7-2 and J usage is TRBJ2-7, with D perhaps TRBD1 or TRBD2 (5 bases each). Germline CDR1 is SGHTA and CDR2 is FQGNSA. The CDR3 covers 13 residues. V lost 4 bases, J lost 6 bases, and 13 bases lay in between. CDR3 residues: CASSSTEGLEQYF. The CDR3 DNA reads as TGTGCCAGCAGCTCAACCGAGGGGCTCGAGCAGTACTTC.

V and J are TRBV7-2 and TRBJ1-1, with D possibly being TRBD1 (6 bases). The CDR3 has 13 amino acids. The ends were cut back, 3 bases at V and 3 bases at J, with 8 bases in the middle. Germline assignment: CDR1 SGHTA and CDR2 FQGNSA. The CDR3, as DNA: TGTGCCAGCAGCTTCGGACAGCACACTGAAGCTTTCTTT. Encoded protein: CASSFGQHTEAFF.

The chain recombines TRBV27 with TRBJ2-7; the D gene is possibly TRBD1 (5 bases). V was cut by 5 bases and J by 3 bases, with 20 bases left in between. This CDR3 has 16 amino acids. CDR1 MNHEY and CDR2 SMNVEV come from the germline V gene (reference sequence). The CDR3 coding sequence is TGTGCCAGCAGTCTGGGCGTTGGGGCCGAAATCTACGAGCAGTACTTC. Residues: CASSLGVGAEIYEQYF.

The chain combines TRBV29-1 with TRBJ2-3; maybe TRBD1 (5 bases). Germline V gene lookup returns CDR1 SQVTM and CDR2 ANQGSEA. V dropped 5 bases and J dropped 2 bases, with 23 bases sitting between them. This CDR3 contains 17 residues. The CDR3 region is CSVRGLVRPKDTDTQYF. The CDR3 DNA reads as TGCAGCGTTAGGGGATTGGTCAGACCTAAAGACACAGATACGCAGTATTTT.

The J gene is TRBJ1-1, the V gene TRBV5-1, with a possible D match to TRBD1 (6 bases). Deletions cut 4 bases from V and 3 bases from J, with 13 bases between. The CDR3 loop spans 14 amino acids. Per germline, CDR1 SGHRS and CDR2 YFSETQ. CDR3 coding DNA: TGCGCCAGCAGCCTCCCACAGGGACACACTGAAGCTTTCTTT. Encoded protein: CASSLPQGHTEAFF.

This chain links TRBV30 with TRBJ1-4; 10 bases are shared with TRBD1. J lost 7 bases, V lost 3 bases, and 5 bases had no gene match. CDR1 and CDR2 (germline): GTSNPN, SVGIG (reference sequence). The CDR3 sequence is 14 residues long. CDR3 loop: CAWRTGGKGEKLFF. CDR3 sequence (DNA): TGTGCCTGGAGGACAGGGGGCAAGGGTGAAAAACTGTTTTTT.

The rearrangement joins TRBV6-1 to TRBJ1-1; tentative D call: TRBD1 (6 bases). With 4 bases removed from V and 11 bases from J, the gap between germline ends came to 20 bases. The CDR3 spans 14 residues. Germline V gene lookup returns CDR1 MNHNS and CDR2 SASEGT. For the CDR3, the DNA is TGTGCCAGCAGTGCTCTAGAAGGTGGGGGGCACGCTTTCTTT. Its protein is CASSALEGGGHAFF.

The sample holds one count of this clone. The gene calls are TRBV27 and TRBJ1-2; D is perhaps TRBD1 (5 bases). The CDR3 consists of 14 residues. The germline V gene has CDR1 MNHEY and CDR2 SMNVEV (reference sequence). V gave up 6 bases and J gave up 0 bases, with 11 bases separating them. In DNA, the CDR3 is TGTGCCAGCAGAACAGGTCCTTCTAACTATGGCTACACCTTC. It translates to CASRTGPSNYGYTF.

This rearrangement joins TRBV5-1 to TRBJ2-2; TRBD1 agrees at 7 bases. The germline V gene has CDR1 SGHRS and CDR2 YFSETQ. The CDR3 has 15 amino acids. V gave up 4 bases and J gave up 2 bases; unmatched junction bases: 5. The DNA for the CDR3 is TGCGCCAGCAGCAAGGGACAGTCCAACACCGGGGAGCTGTTTTTT. Its translation: CASSKGQSNTGELFF.

V and J are TRBV4-1 and TRBJ2-1, with D possibly being TRBD1 (5 bases). Germline values: CDR1 MGHRA, CDR2 YSYEKL. Between the trimmed V and J ends, which lost 1 base and 4 bases, there was a span of 17 bases. The CDR3 contains 17 residues. The CDR3: CASSQGPSVGAYNEQFF. The CDR3 DNA sequence: TGCGCCAGCAGCCAAGGACCCTCTGTAGGGGCGTACAATGAGCAGTTCTTC.

This chain joins TRBV7-9 and TRBJ2-3, with D uncertain. V lost 5 bases, J lost 4 bases, and 16 bases lay in between. Germline CDR1 SEHNR, CDR2 FQNEAQ (reference sequence). The CDR3 sequence is 15 residues long. The CDR3 nucleotides read TGTGCCAGCAGCCGCCGGCCGCGAGGCCCAGATACGCAGTATTTT. Protein sequence: CASSRRPRGPDTQYF.

This clone has only one observation. The J gene is TRBJ1-1, the V gene TRBV19; D is possibly TRBD1 (6 bases). Germline V gene data show CDR1 as LNHDA and CDR2 as SQIVND (reference sequence). This CDR3 has 15 amino acids. Trimming left V 7 bases short and J 1 base short, with 16 bases between. CDR3 DNA: TGTGCCAGTAAGGTGGAGGGGGTGACGAACACTGAAGCTTTCTTT. Residues: CASKVEGVTNTEAFF.

Of note for this clone: The same CDR3 is also encoded by other DNA sequences in this sample. The rearrangement links TRBV5-1 to TRBJ1-5; D call uncertain. V lost 0 bases and J lost 6, with 7 bases in between. Per the germline V gene, CDR1 is SGHRS and CDR2 is YFSETQ. This CDR3 is 13 amino acids long. The CDR3 coding sequence is TGCGCCAGCAGCTTGGAAGGAGGTCAGCCCCAGCATTTT. It specifies CASSLEGGQPQHF.

This clone was observed a single time. Other DNA sequences from this sample encode an identical CDR3 as well. The V and J genes are TRBV20-1 and TRBJ1-1; weak D call: TRBD1 (5 bases). CDR3 size: 11 residues. Trimming stripped 6 bases from V and 2 bases from J, with 7 bases between. CDR1 and CDR2 from the germline V gene are DFQATT and SNEGSKA (reference sequence). CDR3 DNA sequence: TGCAGTGCGAGGGGAAACACTGAAGCTTTCTTT. This gives the protein CSARGNTEAFF.

J is TRBJ1-1 and V is TRBV2; D call uncertain. CDR1 SNHLY and CDR2 FYNNEI come from the germline V gene. V was shortened by 1 base and J by 5 bases, with 14 bases between the two germline ends. There are 15 residues in the CDR3. CDR3: CASSEGPGLRTEAFF. CDR3 nucleotide sequence: TGTGCCAGCAGTGAAGGCCCGGGTTTGAGAACTGAAGCTTTCTTT. Full variable domain (rest looked up from reference TRBV2 and TRBJ1-1): EPEVTQTPSHQVTQMGQEVILRCVPISNHLYFYWYRQILGQKVEFLVSFYNNEISEKSEIFDDQFSVERPDGSNFTLKIRSTKLEDSAMYFCASSEGPGLRTEAFFGQGTRLTVV.